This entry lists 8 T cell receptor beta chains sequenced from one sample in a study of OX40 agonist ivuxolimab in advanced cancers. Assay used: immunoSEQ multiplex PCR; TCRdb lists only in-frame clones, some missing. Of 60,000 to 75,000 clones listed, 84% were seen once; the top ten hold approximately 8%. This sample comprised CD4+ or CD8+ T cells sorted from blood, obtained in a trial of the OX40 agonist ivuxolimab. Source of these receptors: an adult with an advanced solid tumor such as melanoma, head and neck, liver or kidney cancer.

CDR3 region: CASSLTRAGNTIYF. The DNA for the CDR3 is TGTGCCAGCAGCCTGACACGGGCTGGAAACACCATATATTTT. The chain uses TRBV11-2 and TRBJ1-3, with D hard to call. V lost 5 bases and J lost 2, with 10 bases in between. This CDR3 has 14 amino acids. Germline CDR1 is SGHAT and CDR2 is FQNNGV. The full variable domain, with the rest looked up from reference TRBV11-2 and TRBJ1-3, is EAGVAQSPRYKIIEKRQSVAFWCNPISGHATLYWYQQILGQGPKLLIQFQNNGVVDDSQLPKDRFSAERLKGVDSTLKIQPAKLEDSAVYLCASSLTRAGNTIYFGEGSWLTVV.

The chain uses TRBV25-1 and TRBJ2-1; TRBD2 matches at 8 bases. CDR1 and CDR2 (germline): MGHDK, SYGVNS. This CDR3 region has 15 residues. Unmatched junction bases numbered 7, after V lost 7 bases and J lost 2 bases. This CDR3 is CASIKAGGTYNEQFF. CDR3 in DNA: TGTGCCAGCATAAAGGCGGGGGGAACCTACAATGAGCAGTTCTTC. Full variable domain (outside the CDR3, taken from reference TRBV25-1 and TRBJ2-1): EADIYQTPRYLVIGTGKKITLECSQTMGHDKMYWYQQDPGMELHLIHYSYGVNSTEKGDLSSESTVSRIRTEHFPLTLESARPSHTSQYLCASIKAGGTYNEQFFGPGTRLTVL.

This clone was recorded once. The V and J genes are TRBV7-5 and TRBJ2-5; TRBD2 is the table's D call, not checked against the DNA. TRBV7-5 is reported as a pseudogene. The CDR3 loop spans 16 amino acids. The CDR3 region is CARSRSGRRGVETQYF. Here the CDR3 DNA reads TGTGCCAGAAGCCGGAGTGGGCGGCGGGGCGTGGAGACCCAGTACTTC.

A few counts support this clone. For the CDR3, the DNA is TGTGCCAGCAGCTCACCCTTCGCGAGCGAGCAGTACTTC. Protein sequence: CASSSPFASEQYF. The chain uses TRBV11-3 and TRBJ2-7, with D unclear. V was cut by 4 bases and J by 6 bases, with 13 bases left in between. From germline, CDR1 is SGHNT and CDR2 YENEEA. The CDR3 consists of 13 residues.

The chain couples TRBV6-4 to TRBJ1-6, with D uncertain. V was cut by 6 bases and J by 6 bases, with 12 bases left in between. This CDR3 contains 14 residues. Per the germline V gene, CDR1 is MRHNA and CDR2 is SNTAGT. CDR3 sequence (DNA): TGTGCCAGCAGACCATCGACGGCTAATTCACCCCTCCACTTT. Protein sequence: CASRPSTANSPLHF.

CDR3 residues: CASSRDYMGGRGETQYF. CDR3 coding DNA: TGTGCCAGCAGTCGTGATTATATGGGGGGAAGGGGAGAGACCCAGTACTTC. The V call is TRBV11-2, the J call TRBJ2-5; a possible D gene is TRBD2 (6 bases). CDR3 length: 17 amino acids. The V gene's germline CDR1 is SGHAT and CDR2 FQNNGV. Trimming shortened V by 6 bases and J by 4 bases, and 24 bases separated the two germline ends.

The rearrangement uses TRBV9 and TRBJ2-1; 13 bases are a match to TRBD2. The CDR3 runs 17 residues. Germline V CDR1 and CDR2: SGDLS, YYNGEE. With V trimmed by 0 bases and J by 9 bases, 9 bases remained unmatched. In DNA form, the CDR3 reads TGTGCCAGCAGCGTAGGAGGACTAGCGGGAGAGTTGGGTGAGCAGTTCTTC. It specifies CASSVGGLAGELGEQFF.

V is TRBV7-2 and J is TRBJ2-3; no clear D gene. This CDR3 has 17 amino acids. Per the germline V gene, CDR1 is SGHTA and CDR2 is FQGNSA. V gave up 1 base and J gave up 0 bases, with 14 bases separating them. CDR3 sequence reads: CASSLGLGGFSTDTQYF. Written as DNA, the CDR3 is TGTGCCAGCAGCTTAGGATTAGGTGGATTTAGCACAGATACGCAGTATTTT.